These 21 T cell receptor beta chains share one sample of origin, sequenced in a study of vaccination and CD4 T cells after COVID-19. The antigens these receptors bind are not known. Treatment reported: roughly nine-day PBMC culture with coronavirus spike peptide pools or control peptides (ViraFEST assay). Cultured CD4+ T cell DNA was sequenced using the Oncomine TCR Beta short-read assay. TCRdb called the PCR reads again in MiXCR, with one record for every CDR3 protein. The table records approximately 13,000 distinct CDR3 sequences, 29% of them present only once. The sample was CD4+ T cells from blood, cultured in vitro, taken before SARS-CoV-2 vaccination. The origin of the receptors is a human donor who received a COVID-19 vaccine.

This chain links TRBV2 with TRBJ2-5; D not resolved. The CDR3 is made up of 13 amino acids. V was shortened by 4 bases and J by 1 base, with 7 bases between the two germline ends. CDR1 is SNHLY, CDR2 FYNNEI, per germline. CDR3 bases: TGTGCCAGCAGTGGGTATATCCAAGAGACCCAGTACTTC. Encoded protein: CASSGYIQETQYF.

This clonotype was seen a handful of times. The chain is built from TRBV7-2 and TRBJ2-2, with a possible D match to TRBD2 (7 bases). V lost 2 bases and J lost 7, with 14 bases in between. This CDR3 contains 15 residues. Germline loops: CDR1 SGHTA, CDR2 FQGNSA. CDR3 sequence reads: CASSLLQGGIGELFF. CDR3 coding DNA: TGTGCCAGCAGCTTATTACAGGGAGGGATCGGGGAGCTGTTTTTT.

The chain carries TRBV5-1 and TRBJ2-3, with 9 bases that match TRBD2. CDR3 length: 16 residues. Trimming cost V 4 bases and J 0 bases; bases outside gene matches: 6. The germline gives CDR1 SGHRS, CDR2 YFSETQ. In DNA, the CDR3 is TGCGCCAGCAGCCCCGCTAGCGGGGTTAGCACAGATACGCAGTATTTT. This sequence encodes CASSPASGVSTDTQYF.

V usage is TRBV6-5 and J usage is TRBJ1-3, with TRBD1 identical over 11 bases. CDR1 MNHEY and CDR2 SVGAGI come from the germline V gene. The CDR3 spans 15 residues. V lost 2 bases, J lost 5 bases, and 2 bases stayed unmatched. The CDR3 spells CASSYGQGARNTIYF. The CDR3 DNA sequence: TGTGCCAGCAGTTACGGACAGGGGGCTAGAAACACCATATATTTT.

This clonotype was recorded a few times. V is TRBV10-3 and J is TRBJ1-1, with 9 bases lining up with TRBD1. The germline V gene has CDR1 ENHRY and CDR2 SYGVKD. The V gene end was trimmed by 6 bases and the J gene end by 2 bases; junction bases not matched to a gene: 4. The CDR3 contains 14 residues. This CDR3 is CAIRTGGGNTEAFF. CDR3 in DNA: TGTGCCATCAGGACAGGGGGAGGCAACACTGAAGCTTTCTTT.

This clonotype was seen more than once but under ten times. The chain recombines TRBV25-1 with TRBJ2-3, with TRBD1 matching over 8 bases. The V gene's germline CDR1 is MGHDK and CDR2 SYGVNS. The CDR3 runs to 15 residues. The V gene end was trimmed by 5 bases and the J gene end by 3 bases; junction bases not matched to a gene: 7. This CDR3 is CASSLTGEVTDTQYF. Here the CDR3 DNA reads TGTGCCAGCAGTTTGACAGGGGAGGTGACAGATACGCAGTATTTT.

This clonotype has only a few counts. The genes are TRBV27 and TRBJ2-1, with D perhaps TRBD1 (6 bases). This CDR3 has 15 amino acids. Germline CDR1 reads MNHEY; CDR2 reads SMNVEV (reference sequence). Trimming removed 5 bases from V and 4 bases from J, with 15 bases in between. As DNA, the CDR3 is TGTGCCAGCAGTCCCCAAGCCGACAGGTACAATGAGCAGTTCTTC. As protein: CASSPQADRYNEQFF.

The chain recombines TRBV29-1 with TRBJ1-1; 8 bases agree with TRBD1. Germline lookup yields CDR1 SQVTM and CDR2 ANQGSEA. The ends lost 6 bases at V and 5 bases at J; junction bases unmatched: 8. This CDR3 is built from 13 residues. CDR3: CSVTTGGGTEAFF. As DNA, the CDR3 is TGCAGCGTAACCACAGGGGGGGGAACTGAAGCTTTCTTT.

This clonotype was counted a few times. The chain combines TRBV2 with TRBJ2-6; 9 bases align to TRBD1. The J segment lost 1 base and the V segment lost 1 base, leaving 5 bases of the junction unmatched. The germline CDR1 and CDR2 sequences are SNHLY and FYNNEI. This CDR3 comprises 18 residues. As DNA, the CDR3 is TGTGCCAGCAGTGAAGACAGGGGGCTGGTTTCTGGGGCCAACGTCCTGACTTTC. Encoded protein: CASSEDRGLVSGANVLTF.

This sequence joins TRBV7-2 and TRBJ2-3; tentatively, D is TRBD2 (5 bases). V lost 2 bases and J lost 2, with 11 bases in between. The CDR3 runs 15 residues. CDR1 is SGHTA and CDR2 is FQGNSA in the germline V gene. The CDR3 reads CASSLNSDNTDTQYF. DNA of the CDR3: TGTGCCAGCAGCTTAAATAGCGACAACACAGATACGCAGTATTTT.

The rearrangement links TRBV6-1 to TRBJ2-3, with 8 bases matching TRBD2. CDR3 length: 14 residues. Per germline, CDR1 MNHNS and CDR2 SASEGT. With 5 bases clipped from V and 4 bases from J, the junction kept 5 bases outside the gene matches. CDR3 loop: CASSRGGDSDTQYF. For the CDR3, the DNA is TGTGCCAGCAGTCGGGGGGGGGACTCAGATACGCAGTATTTT.

This clonotype has only a few counts. The V call is TRBV20-1, the J call TRBJ1-2, with a possible D match to TRBD1 (6 bases). The V gene lost 6 bases and the J gene lost 0 bases, with 14 bases spanning the gap. The CDR3 has 14 residues. CDR1 and CDR2 from the germline V gene are DFQATT and SNEGSKA (reference sequence). Here the CDR3 DNA reads TGCAGTGCCCTGGGGGCAAATACTAACTATGGCTACACCTTC. It yields the protein CSALGANTNYGYTF.

V usage is TRBV30 and J usage is TRBJ1-1; no reliable D call. Germline-derived CDR1 and CDR2 are GTSNPN and SVGIG (reference sequence). The germline V and J ends were trimmed by 4 bases and 10 bases, with 19 bases remaining between them. This CDR3 contains 13 residues. In nucleotides, the CDR3 is TGTGCCTGGACTCGCAGATCAAACTTGGGAGCTTTCTTT. It specifies CAWTRRSNLGAFF.

The chain joins TRBV12-3 or TRBV12-4 to TRBJ1-1, with a weak D call TRBD1 (6 bases). Deletions cut 3 bases from V and 11 bases from J, with 19 bases between. This CDR3 has 14 residues. CDR3 loop: CASSLGARNRNAFF. CDR3 coding DNA: TGTGCCAGCAGTTTGGGGGCGCGGAATCGTAACGCTTTCTTT.

This clonotype was recorded a few times. The chain carries TRBV19 and TRBJ2-7; 7 positions agree with TRBD2. The CDR3 consists of 13 residues. Looked up from germline, CDR1 is LNHDA and CDR2 is SQIVND (reference sequence). V lost 10 bases, J lost 4 bases, and 10 bases stayed unmatched. The CDR3 region is CATRGGSPYEQYF. The CDR3 region has the DNA TGTGCCACCCGCGGGGGATCCCCTTACGAGCAGTACTTC.

The chain is built from TRBV2 and TRBJ2-5, with TRBD2 matching 9 bases. The germline V gene has CDR1 SNHLY and CDR2 FYNNEI. The length of the CDR3 is 15 residues. Trimming cost V 1 base and J 5 bases; bases outside gene matches: 5. CDR3 DNA: TGTGCCAGCAGTGAAGAGCGGGGGGCCATGGAGACCCAGTACTTC. The encoded protein is CASSEERGAMETQYF.

V and J are TRBV4-1 and TRBJ2-3, with TRBD1 identical over 7 bases. Germline values: CDR1 MGHRA, CDR2 YSYEKL. The CDR3 totals 16 residues. Trimming at V came to 4 bases and at J to 3 bases, leaving 10 bases not matched to a gene. The CDR3 nucleotides are TGCGCCAGCAGCCCACAGGGGTTGGTCAGAACAGATACGCAGTATTTT. This translates into CASSPQGLVRTDTQYF.

This clonotype appeared a few times. This chain uses TRBV6-5 with TRBJ2-7; 11 positions match TRBD2. The CDR3 covers 19 residues. Trimming took 3 bases from V and 4 from J; bases not matched to a gene: 17. Germline CDR1 and CDR2: MNHEY and SVGAGI. CDR3 coding DNA: TGTGCCAGCAGTTATCCCGGACTAGCGGGCATCGACGTTACATACGAGCAGTACTTC. Protein product: CASSYPGLAGIDVTYEQYF.

CDR3 protein: CASSPDEETQYF. Written as DNA, the CDR3 is TGTGCCAGCTCACCCGATGAAGAGACCCAGTACTTC. The chain has TRBV18 and TRBJ2-5, with D uncertain. Per germline, CDR1 KGHSH and CDR2 LQKENI. V was shortened by 3 bases and J by 3 bases, with 5 bases between the two germline ends. The CDR3 is 12 amino acids. Together with reference TRBV18 and TRBJ2-5, the CDR3 gives the full variable domain: NAGVMQNPRHLVRRRGQEARLRCSPMKGHSHVYWYRQLPEEGLKFMVYLQKENIIDESGMPKERFSAEFPKEGPSILRIQQVVRGDSAAYFCASSPDEETQYFGPGTRLLVL.

The chain carries TRBV24-1 and TRBJ1-2; D gene ambiguous. The germline V and J ends were trimmed by 4 bases and 1 base, with 9 bases remaining between them. The length of the CDR3 is 14 residues. Germline lookup yields CDR1 KGHDR and CDR2 SFDVKD. The DNA of the CDR3 is TGTGCCACCAGTGACCCTAGTGATAACTATGGCTACACCTTC. Translated, it gives CATSDPSDNYGYTF.

This clonotype was observed a few times. The chain recombines TRBV5-1 with TRBJ2-7; 9 bases are shared with TRBD1. The CDR3 extends over 19 amino acids. Germline V gives CDR1 SGHRS, CDR2 YFSETQ. V lost 4 bases and J lost 0; bases outside the gene matches: 17. CDR3 DNA sequence: TGCGCCAGCAGCCGATACCGGGACAGGGTAAGTTCCAGCTCCTACGAGCAGTACTTC. This translates into CASSRYRDRVSSSSYEQYF.